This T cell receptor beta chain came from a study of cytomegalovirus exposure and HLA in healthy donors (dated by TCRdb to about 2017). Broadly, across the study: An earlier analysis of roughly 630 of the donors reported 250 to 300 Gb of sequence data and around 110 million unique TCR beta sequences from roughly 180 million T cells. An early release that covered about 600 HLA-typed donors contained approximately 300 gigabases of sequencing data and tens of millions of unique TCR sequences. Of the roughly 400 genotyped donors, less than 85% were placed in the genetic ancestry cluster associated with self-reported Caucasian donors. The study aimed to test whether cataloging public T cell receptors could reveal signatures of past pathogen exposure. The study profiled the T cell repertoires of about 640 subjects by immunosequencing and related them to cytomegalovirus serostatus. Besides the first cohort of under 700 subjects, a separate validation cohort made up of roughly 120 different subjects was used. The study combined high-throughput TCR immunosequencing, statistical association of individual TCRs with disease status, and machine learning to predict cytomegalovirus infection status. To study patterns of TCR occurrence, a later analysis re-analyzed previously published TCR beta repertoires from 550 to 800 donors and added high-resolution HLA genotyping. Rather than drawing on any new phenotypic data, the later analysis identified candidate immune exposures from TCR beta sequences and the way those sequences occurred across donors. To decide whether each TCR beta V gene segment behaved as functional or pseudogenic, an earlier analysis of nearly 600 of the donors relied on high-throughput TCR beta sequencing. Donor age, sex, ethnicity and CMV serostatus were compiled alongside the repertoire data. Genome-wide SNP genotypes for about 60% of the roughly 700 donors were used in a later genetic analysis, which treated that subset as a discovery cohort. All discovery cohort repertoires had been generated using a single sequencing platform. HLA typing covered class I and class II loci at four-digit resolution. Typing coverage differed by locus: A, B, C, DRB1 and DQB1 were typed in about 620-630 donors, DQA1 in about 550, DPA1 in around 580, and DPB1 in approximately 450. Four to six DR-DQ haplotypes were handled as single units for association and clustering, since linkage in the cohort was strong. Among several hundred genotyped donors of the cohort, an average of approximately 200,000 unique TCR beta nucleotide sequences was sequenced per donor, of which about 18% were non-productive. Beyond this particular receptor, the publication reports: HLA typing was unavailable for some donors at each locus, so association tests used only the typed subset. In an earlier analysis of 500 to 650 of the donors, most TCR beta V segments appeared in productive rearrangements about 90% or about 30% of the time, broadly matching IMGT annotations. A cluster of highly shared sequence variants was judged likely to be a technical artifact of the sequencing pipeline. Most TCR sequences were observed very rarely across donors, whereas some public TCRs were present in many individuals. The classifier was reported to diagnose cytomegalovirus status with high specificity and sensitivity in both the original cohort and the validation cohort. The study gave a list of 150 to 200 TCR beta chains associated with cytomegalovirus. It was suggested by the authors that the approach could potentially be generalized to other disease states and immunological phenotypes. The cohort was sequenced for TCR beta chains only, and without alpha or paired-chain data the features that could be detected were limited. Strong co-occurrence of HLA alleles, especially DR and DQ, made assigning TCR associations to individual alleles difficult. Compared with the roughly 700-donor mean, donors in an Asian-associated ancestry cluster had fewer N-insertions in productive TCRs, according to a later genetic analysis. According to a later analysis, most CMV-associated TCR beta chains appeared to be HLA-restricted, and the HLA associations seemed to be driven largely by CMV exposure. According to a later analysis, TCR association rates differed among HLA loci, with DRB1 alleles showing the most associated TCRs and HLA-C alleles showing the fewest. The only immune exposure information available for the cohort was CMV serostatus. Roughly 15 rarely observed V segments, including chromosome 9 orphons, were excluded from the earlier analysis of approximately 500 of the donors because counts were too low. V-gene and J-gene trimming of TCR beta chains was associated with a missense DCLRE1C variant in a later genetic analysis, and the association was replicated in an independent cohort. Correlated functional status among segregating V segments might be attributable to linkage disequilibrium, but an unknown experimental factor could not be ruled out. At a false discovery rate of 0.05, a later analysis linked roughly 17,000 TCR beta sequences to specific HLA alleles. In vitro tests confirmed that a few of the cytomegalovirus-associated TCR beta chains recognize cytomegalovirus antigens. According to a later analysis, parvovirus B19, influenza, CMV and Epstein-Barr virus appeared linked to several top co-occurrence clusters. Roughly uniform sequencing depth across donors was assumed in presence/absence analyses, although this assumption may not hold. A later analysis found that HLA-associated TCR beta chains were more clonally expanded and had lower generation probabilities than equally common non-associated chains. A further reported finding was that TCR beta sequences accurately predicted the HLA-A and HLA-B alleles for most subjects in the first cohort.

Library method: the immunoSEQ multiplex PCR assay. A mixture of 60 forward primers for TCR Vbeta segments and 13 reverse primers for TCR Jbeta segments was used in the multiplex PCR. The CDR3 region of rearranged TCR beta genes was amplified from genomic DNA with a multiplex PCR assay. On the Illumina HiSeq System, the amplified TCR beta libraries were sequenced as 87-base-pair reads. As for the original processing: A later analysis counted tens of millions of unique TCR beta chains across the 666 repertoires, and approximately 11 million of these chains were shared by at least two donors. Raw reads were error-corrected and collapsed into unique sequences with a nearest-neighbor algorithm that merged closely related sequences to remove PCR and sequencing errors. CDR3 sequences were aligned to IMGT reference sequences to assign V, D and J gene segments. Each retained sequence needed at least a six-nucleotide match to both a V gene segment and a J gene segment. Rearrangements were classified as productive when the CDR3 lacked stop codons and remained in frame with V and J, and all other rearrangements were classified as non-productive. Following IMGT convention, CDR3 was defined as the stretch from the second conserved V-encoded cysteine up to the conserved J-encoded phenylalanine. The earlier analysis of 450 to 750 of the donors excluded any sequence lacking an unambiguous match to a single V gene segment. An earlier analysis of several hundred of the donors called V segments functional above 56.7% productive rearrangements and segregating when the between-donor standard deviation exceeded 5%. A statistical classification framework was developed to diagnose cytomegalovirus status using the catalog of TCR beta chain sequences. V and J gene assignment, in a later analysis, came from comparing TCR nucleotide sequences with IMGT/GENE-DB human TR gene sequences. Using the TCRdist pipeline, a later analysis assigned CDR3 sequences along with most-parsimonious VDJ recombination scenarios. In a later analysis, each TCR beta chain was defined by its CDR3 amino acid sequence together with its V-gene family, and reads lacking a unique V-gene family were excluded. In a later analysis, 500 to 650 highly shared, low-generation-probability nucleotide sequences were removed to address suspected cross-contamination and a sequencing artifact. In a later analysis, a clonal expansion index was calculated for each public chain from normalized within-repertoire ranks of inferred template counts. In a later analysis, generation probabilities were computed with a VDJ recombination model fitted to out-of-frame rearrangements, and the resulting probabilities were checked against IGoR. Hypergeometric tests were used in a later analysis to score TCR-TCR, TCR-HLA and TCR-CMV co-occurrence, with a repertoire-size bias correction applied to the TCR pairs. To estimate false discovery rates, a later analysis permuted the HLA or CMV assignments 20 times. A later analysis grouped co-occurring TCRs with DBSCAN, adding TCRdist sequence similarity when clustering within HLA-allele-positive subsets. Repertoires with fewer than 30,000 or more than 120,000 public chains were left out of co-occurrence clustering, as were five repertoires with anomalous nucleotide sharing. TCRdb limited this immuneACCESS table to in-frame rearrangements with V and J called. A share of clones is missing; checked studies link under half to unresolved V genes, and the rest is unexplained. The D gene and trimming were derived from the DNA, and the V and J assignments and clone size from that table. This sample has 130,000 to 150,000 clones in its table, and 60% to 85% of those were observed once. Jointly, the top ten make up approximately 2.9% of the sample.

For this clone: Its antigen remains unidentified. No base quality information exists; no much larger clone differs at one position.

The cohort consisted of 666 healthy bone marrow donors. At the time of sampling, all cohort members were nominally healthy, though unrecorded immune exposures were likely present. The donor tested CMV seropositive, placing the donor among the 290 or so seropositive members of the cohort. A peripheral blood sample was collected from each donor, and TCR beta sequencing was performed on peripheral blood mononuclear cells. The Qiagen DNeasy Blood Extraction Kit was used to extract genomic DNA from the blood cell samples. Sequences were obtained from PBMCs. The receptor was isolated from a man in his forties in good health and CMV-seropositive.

CDR3 protein: CASSQDQRDRGRRSNQPQHF. The DNA sequence follows: TGCGCCAGCAGCCAAGATCAGCGTGACAGGGGGCGTAGGAGCAATCAGCCCCAGCATTTT. Rearrangement joined TRBV4-1 to TRBJ1-5; 10 of the junction bases match TRBD1. CDR1 and CDR2 are read off the germline V gene as MGHRA and YSYEKL. The CDR3 sequence holds 20 residues, the cysteine and phenylalanine included. Here the CDR3 DNA is all that survives: 60 bases in frame from base 1. Germline trimming: 0 bases from V, 1 base from J; junction bases outside gene matches: 12.